Each of the 28 T cell receptor beta chains below was sequenced from the same sample in a study of tumor-infiltrating lymphocytes in primary liver carcinoma (dated by TCRdb to 2016 to 2017). Total RNA and DNA were co-extracted without cell sorting from around 20-30 mg of bulk tissue using the AllPrep DNA/RNA mini kit. TCRdb shows the sequencer as Illumina HiSeq 2500. A constant-region primer and ProtoScript II reverse transcriptase were used to reverse-transcribe TCRbeta-specific cDNA from approximately 450 ng total RNA. The TCRbeta libraries were prepared through three rounds of nested multiplex PCR following a slightly modified ARM-PCR procedure. The first two PCR rounds used multiplex TRBV1-TRBV30 forward primers with a Cbeta reverse primer, each for approximately 11 cycles. TCRdb applied fastp at Q25 and MiXCR to the public reads, then kept only in-frame beta chains. Each record represents a unique CDR3 protein, reported with the most common genes and DNA among its rows. This sample holds over 95,000 distinct CDR3 sequences; about three quarters were observed only once. The ten largest clones represent over 7.5% of the sample.

The specimen was liver tumor tissue from sampling region 5. The cell subset or site label on this specimen signifies: tumor region T5, tumor centre. Source of these receptors: a woman aged 60-70 years with primary liver carcinoma and hepatitis B virus infection.

In its sample, this clonotype was seen many times. The genes are TRBV5-1 and TRBJ2-7, with D possibly TRBD2 on 6 matching bases. Trimming stripped 0 bases from V and 3 bases from J, with 10 bases between. CDR1 is SGHRS and CDR2 is YFSETQ in the germline V gene. This CDR3 spans 14 amino acids. The CDR3 DNA reads TGCGCCAGCAGCTTGGAGGGTAGCGGCTACGAGCAGTACTTC. It codes for CASSLEGSGYEQYF.

Regarding this clonotype: Since a much larger clone is just one base distant, this may be a read error. The V call is TRBV5-1, the J call TRBJ2-5; D possibly corresponds to TRBD2 (6 bases). Germline-derived CDR1 and CDR2 are SGHRS and YFSETQ. The CDR3 is made up of 12 amino acids. CDR3 nucleotide sequence: TGCACCAGCATGGGACTCCAGGAGACCCAGTACTTC. Protein product: CTSMGLQETQYF.

There are a few counts of this clonotype. CDR3 in DNA: TGTGCCAGCAGTTCCCGACGTAGGCGGGAAGGGGAGAGAGATACGCAGTATTTT. Amino acids: CASSSRRRREGERDTQYF. The chain links TRBV28 to TRBJ2-3; the D gene is possibly TRBD2 (6 bases). Deletions cut 4 bases from V and 5 bases from J, with 25 bases between. CDR3 size: 18 residues. The germline CDR1 and CDR2 sequences are MDHEN and SYDVKM.

Concerning this clonotype itself: At one boundary the junction diverges from the germline segment, which might be a read error. This sequence joins TRBV10-2 and TRBJ2-7; D is unresolved. The CDR3 runs to 14 residues. Germline V gene lookup returns CDR1 WSHSY and CDR2 SAAADI. In DNA, the CDR3 is TGTACCACCTCCACGCAATTAGGCTCCTACGAGCAGTACTTC. It yields the protein CTTSTQLGSYEQYF.

Only a few counts were recorded for this clonotype. This may be a read error: a much more frequent sequence differs by one nucleotide. This chain links TRBV5-4 with TRBJ1-1, with 7 bases fitting TRBD1. The CDR3 runs to 13 residues. Germline V gene lookup returns CDR1 SGHNT and CDR2 YYREEE (reference sequence). The CDR3 DNA follows: TGTACCAGCAGCCTAGGGACAGTCACTGAAGCTTTCTTT. As protein: CTSSLGTVTEAFF.

With respect to this clonotype: At one end the junction does not follow the germline gene, possibly because of a read error. The chain carries TRBV20-1 and TRBJ2-7, with TRBD1 matching over 8 bases. This CDR3 has 13 residues. Germline CDR1 is DFQATT and CDR2 is SNEGSKA (reference sequence). CDR3 loop: CSARVKGQVEKFF. The CDR3 region has the DNA TGCAGTGCTAGAGTAAAGGGACAGGTCGAGAAATTCTTC.

As for this clonotype: One end of the junction is discordant with germline, which a read error may explain. The V call is TRBV12-3 or TRBV12-4, the J call TRBJ1-1; maybe TRBD1 (6 bases). This CDR3 region has 13 residues. CDR3 sequence (DNA): TGTGGCAGCAGTCCCCGGACAGAGACTGAAGCTTTCTTT. Translating gives CGSSPRTETEAFF.

Note on this clonotype: One end of the junction varies from germline; a read error may be responsible. The chain has TRBV24-1 and TRBJ2-1, with 8 bases identical to TRBD1. The CDR3 is 15 residues long. Germline V lookup: CDR1 KGHDR, CDR2 SFDVKD. CDR3 residues: CTTSDLATGGYEQFF. The CDR3 DNA is TGTACCACCAGTGATTTGGCTACAGGGGGTTATGAGCAGTTCTTC.

This clonotype came up once. A read error may explain this, as a much larger clone is one base away. V and J are TRBV7-9 and TRBJ2-7, with no clear D. This CDR3 contains 14 residues. The V end lost 5 bases, the J end lost 10 bases, and 21 bases lay between the germline ends. The germline CDR1 and CDR2 sequences are SEHNR and FQNEAQ (reference sequence). The CDR3 bases are TGTGCCAGCAGCCCAGGACGACACGTCTTCGACCAGTACTTC. Amino acid sequence: CASSPGRHVFDQYF.

The CDR3 DNA is TGCATCCCCGGGACAGGGGACTATGGCTACACCTTC. It specifies CIPGTGDYGYTF. This chain links TRBV29-1 with TRBJ1-2, with 10 bases identical to TRBD1. The CDR3 has 12 residues. Germline CDR1 reads SQVTM; CDR2 reads ANQGSEA.

This clonotype has a count of ten or more. The chain carries TRBV5-1 and TRBJ1-2; tentatively, D is TRBD1 (5 bases). Trimming took 0 bases from V and 5 from J, leaving 14 bases between them. The CDR3 loop spans 15 amino acids. Germline V gene sequence: CDR1 SGHRS, CDR2 YFSETQ. CDR3 residues: CASSLAPGDQYGYTF. CDR3 nucleotides: TGCGCCAGCAGCTTGGCCCCGGGGGACCAATATGGCTACACCTTC.

The gene calls are TRBV28 and TRBJ2-3, with 10 bases identical to TRBD1. CDR3 length equals 21 residues. The trim removed 2 bases at V and 6 bases at J, leaving 23 bases unmatched. In germline, CDR1 is MDHEN, CDR2 SYDVKM. The CDR3 loop is CASSLEMDRGGSITNTDTQYF. As DNA, the CDR3 is TGTGCCAGCAGTTTAGAGATGGACAGGGGGGGATCTATAACCAACACGGATACGCAGTATTTT.

Regarding this clonotype: A junction boundary mismatches the germline segment, possibly from a read error. CDR3 protein: CTSSLWGPSYERYF. The CDR3 DNA follows: TGTACCAGCAGCTTATGGGGTCCGTCATACGAGCGGTACTTC. V gene TRBV11-2 combines with J gene TRBJ2-5; no clear D gene. The CDR3 spans 14 residues. Germline lookup yields CDR1 SGHAT and CDR2 FQNNGV.

This sequence joins TRBV29-1 and TRBJ1-5; D is unclear. The germline V gene encodes CDR1 SQVTM and CDR2 ANQGSEA. The CDR3 has 16 amino acids. CDR3 coding DNA: TGCAACGCCAAAGATGGGGAACCATTTAGCAATCAGCCCCAGCATTTT. Amino acid sequence: CNAKDGEPFSNQPQHF.

Turning to this clonotype: The CDR3 does not end in the conserved phenylalanine or tryptophan, so this is likely a read error. CDR3: CASSQDGGGARGRYEQYI. In nucleotides, the CDR3 is TGTGCCAGCAGCCAAGATGGGGGAGGGGCAAGGGGTAGGTACGAGCAGTACATC. The rearrangement joins TRBV4-2 to TRBJ2-7; 7 nucleotides align to TRBD2. Trimming at V came to 0 bases and at J to 4 bases, leaving 15 bases not matched to a gene. The CDR3 totals 18 residues. Germline loops: CDR1 LGHNA, CDR2 YNFKEQ.

This clonotype was counted many times. This chain links TRBV14 with TRBJ2-7, with TRBD2 matching 7 bases. The CDR3 spans 17 residues. The germline V gene has CDR1 SGHDN and CDR2 FVKESK. J lost 3 bases, V lost 4 bases, and 15 bases had no gene match. The DNA for the CDR3 is TGTGCCAGCAGCCCCGAACTAGGACTAGATGTTCGCTACGAGCAGTACTTC. It specifies CASSPELGLDVRYEQYF.

The CDR3 DNA follows: TGTGCCAGCAGCTTAGGGAGACAAACGTATACGTCAGATACGCAGTATTTT. Translated: CASSLGRQTYTSDTQYF. This sequence joins TRBV11-2 and TRBJ2-3, with D unresolved. V lost 1 base and J 4 bases, leaving 18 bases between the germline ends. Germline CDR1 reads SGHAT; CDR2 reads FQNNGV. The length of the CDR3 is 17 residues.

This clonotype occurred a few times. The V call is TRBV28, the J call TRBJ2-7; 9 nucleotides line up with TRBD1. Losses at the gene ends were 1 base for V and 7 bases for J; bases not matched to a gene: 8. This CDR3 has 15 amino acids. Germline loops: CDR1 MDHEN, CDR2 SYDVKM. The CDR3 loop is CASSLSGTGIQEQYF. In DNA, the CDR3 is TGTGCCAGCAGTTTATCCGGGACAGGGATTCAAGAGCAGTACTTC.

This clonotype was observed at least ten times. The rearrangement uses TRBV28 and TRBJ2-1, with 12 bases matching TRBD1. The CDR3 is 14 residues long. After removal of 3 bases from V and 9 bases from J, the junction contained 3 bases not matched to a gene. Germline V CDR1 and CDR2: MDHEN, SYDVKM. The CDR3 loop reads CASSLGQGASEQFF. The CDR3 DNA reads as TGTGCCAGCAGTTTGGGACAGGGGGCGAGTGAGCAGTTCTTC. Supplemented by reference TRBV28 and TRBJ2-1, the full variable domain reads DVKVTQSSRYLVKRTGEKVFLECVQDMDHENMFWYRQDPGLGLRLIYFSYDVKMKEKGDIPEGYSVSREKKERFSLILESASTNQTSMYLCASSLGQGASEQFFGPGTRLTVL.

A remark on this clonotype: The conserved phenylalanine or tryptophan is not found at the CDR3 terminus, so this likely reflects a read error. The J gene is TRBJ1-3, the V gene TRBV7-6, with TRBD1 as a possible D gene (5 bases). Per the germline V gene, CDR1 is SGHVS and CDR2 is FNYEAQ. V dropped 1 base and J dropped 0 bases, with 10 bases sitting between them. The CDR3 is 16 amino acids. Here the CDR3 reads CASSLGGDSSGNTIYS. The CDR3 coding sequence is TGTGCCAGCAGCTTAGGGGGCGACAGCTCTGGAAACACCATATATTCT.

With regard to this clonotype: At one end the junction does not follow the germline gene, possibly because of a read error. V gene TRBV28 combines with J gene TRBJ1-3; D uncertain. CDR3 length equals 14 residues. Germline CDR1 MDHEN, CDR2 SYDVKM. CDR3 nucleotides: TGTGTCAGCATTTCGCGGAGCTCTGGAAACGCCATATATTTT. Translating it yields CVSISRSSGNAIYF.

This clonotype occurred many times. J is TRBJ1-6 and V is TRBV10-3; 9 bases agree with TRBD1. CDR1 and CDR2 (germline): ENHRY, SYGVKD. There are 14 residues in the CDR3. V gave up 8 bases and J gave up 8 bases; unmatched junction bases: 7. CDR3 in amino acids: CAIRGTGTYSPLHF. CDR3 in DNA: TGTGCCATCCGAGGGACAGGGACCTATTCACCCCTCCACTTT.

J is TRBJ1-6 and V is TRBV2; 7 positions agree with TRBD1. The V gene end was trimmed by 6 bases and the J gene end by 10 bases; junction bases not matched to a gene: 9. Germline V lookup: CDR1 SNHLY, CDR2 FYNNEI. CDR3 size: 14 residues. This chain's CDR3 is CASRETGVRSPLHF. The CDR3 nucleotides read TGTGCCAGCAGAGAAACAGGGGTTCGATCACCCCTCCACTTT.

Details on this clonotype: It may be a read error: a sequence one base away is much more abundant. J is TRBJ1-1 and V is TRBV5-1; 10 nucleotides line up with TRBD1. With 1 base clipped from V and 6 bases from J, the junction kept 6 bases outside the gene matches. CDR3 length equals 15 residues. Germline CDR1 and CDR2: SGHRS and YFSETQ. The CDR3 sequence is CASSLTPGQGSEAFF. The CDR3 region has the DNA TGCGCCAGCAGCTTGACACCGGGACAGGGGTCTGAAGCTTTCTTT. The full variable domain, rest sourced from reference TRBV5-1 and TRBJ1-1, is KAGVTQTPRYLIKTRGQQVTLSCSPISGHRSVSWYQQTPGQGLQFLFEYFSETQRNKGNFPGRFSGRQFSNSRSEMNVSTLELGDSALYLCASSLTPGQGSEAFFGQGTRLTVV.

With regard to this clonotype: A much larger clone differs from this one at a single base, so this may be a read error. V is TRBV5-6 and J is TRBJ2-5, with TRBD1 matching 7 bases. Per germline, CDR1 SGHDT and CDR2 YYEEEE. V lost 5 bases and J lost 2; bases outside the gene matches: 9. CDR3 length: 15 residues. The CDR3 nucleotides are TGTGCCAGCAGGCCTACGGGACAGACACAAGAGACCCAGTACTTC. As protein: CASRPTGQTQETQYF.

The chain recombines TRBV29-1 with TRBJ2-3, with D hard to call. Germline CDR1 reads SQVTM; CDR2 reads ANQGSEA. This CDR3 region has 11 residues. CDR3 bases: TGCAGAGCTACCCTTAGAGGTACGCAGTATTTT. The encoded protein is CRATLRGTQYF.

The table lists this clonotype with a few counts. This may be a read error: a much more frequent sequence differs by one nucleotide. The genes are TRBV12-3 or TRBV12-4 and TRBJ1-5; TRBD1 might be the D (6 bases). There are 16 residues in the CDR3. V lost 4 bases, J lost 3 bases, and 16 bases lay in between. The CDR3 DNA reads as TGTGCCAGCAGTTCCGGGACAAGTACTTTCAATCAGCCCCAGCATTTT. Its protein product is CASSSGTSTFNQPQHF.

A word on this clonotype: A read error may explain this, as a much larger clone is one base away. This chain joins TRBV6-6 and TRBJ1-3; TRBD1 might be the D (5 bases). Germline V gene data show CDR1 as MNHNY and CDR2 as SVGAGI (reference sequence). Trimming took off 6 bases at V and 3 bases at J, with 15 bases between the two ends. CDR3 length: 15 amino acids. CDR3 residues: CASRSQVLYGNTIYF. CDR3 coding DNA: TGTGCCAGCAGGTCACAGGTCCTCTATGGAAACACCATATATTTT.